The 10 T cell receptor beta chains below come from one sample, sequenced in a study of sequential checkpoint blockade in melanoma. The sample's treatment: randomized to nivolumab then ipilimumab (arm A) or the reverse (arm B). The table came from immunoSEQ multiplex PCR; TCRdb's copy has only in-frame clones and leaves some out. The table has several thousand clones, 57% seen once. The sample consisted of CD8+ T cells sorted from blood (inferred from file names), taken from a patient given nivolumab and ipilimumab in sequence. The receptors here all came from a human donor with melanoma.

This rearrangement joins TRBV7-9 to TRBJ2-2, with 8 bases identical to TRBD2. V dropped 5 bases and J dropped 6; count of bases not matched to a gene: 11. Germline CDR1 reads SEHNR; CDR2 reads FQNEAQ (reference sequence). The CDR3 runs to 16 residues. The CDR3 protein is CASSPLLAGGPGELFF. The DNA of the CDR3 is TGTGCCAGCAGCCCCCTGTTGGCGGGGGGACCCGGGGAGCTGTTTTTT.

V usage is TRBV11-2 and J usage is TRBJ1-1; TRBD1 is a possible D gene (5 bases). The CDR3 is 12 amino acids. Germline values: CDR1 SGHAT, CDR2 FQNNGV. V lost 5 bases and J 5 bases, leaving 9 bases between the germline ends. The chain's CDR3 is CASSPGGTEAFF. The CDR3 DNA is TGTGCCAGCAGCCCCGGGGGGACTGAAGCTTTCTTT.

The chain links TRBV6-4 to TRBJ2-1, with a tentative D call TRBD2 (5 bases). The CDR3 covers 15 residues. Trimming shortened V by 2 bases and J by 7 bases, and 15 bases separated the two germline ends. Germline loops: CDR1 MRHNA, CDR2 SNTAGT. In nucleotides, the CDR3 is TGTGCCAGCAGTGACAAACTAGATGGAAATAATGAGCAGTTCTTC. This codes for CASSDKLDGNNEQFF.

This clone turned up a few times. This chain uses TRBV27 with TRBJ2-7; 7 positions agree with TRBD2. Germline V gene lookup returns CDR1 MNHEY and CDR2 SMNVEV (reference sequence). Trimming took 8 bases from V and 4 from J; bases not matched to a gene: 8. This CDR3 spans 13 amino acids. The CDR3 here is CASGEGLGYEQYF. In DNA, the CDR3 is TGTGCCAGCGGGGAGGGCTTAGGGTACGAGCAGTACTTC.

This clone occurred a few times. This chain joins TRBV10-2 and TRBJ2-7; 9 bases agree with TRBD1. CDR3 length: 19 amino acids. Unmatched junction bases numbered 19, after V lost 2 bases and J lost 5 bases. CDR1 and CDR2 (germline): WSHSY, SAAADI. Here the CDR3 DNA reads TGCGCCAGCAGTGAGGCATCCCTCTCGGGACAGGGCGCGCGGGACGAGCAGTACTTC. Amino acids: CASSEASLSGQGARDEQYF.

In its sample, this clone was seen a few times. The same CDR3 can be traced to other DNA sequences in this sample. The chain couples TRBV4-1 to TRBJ1-5; no clear D gene. CDR1 is MGHRA and CDR2 is YSYEKL in the germline V gene. Trimming stripped 1 base from V and 6 bases from J, with 13 bases between. This CDR3 spans 15 amino acids. The CDR3, as DNA: TGCGCCAGCAGCCAAGTTGAAGGGAGTCGTCAGCCCCAGCATTTT. It codes for CASSQVEGSRQPQHF.

CDR3 nucleotide sequence: TGTGCCAGCAGCCCTAGTGGGGGGGGGAATTCACCCCTCCACTTT. It translates to CASSPSGGGNSPLHF. The chain combines TRBV7-6 with TRBJ1-6; D possibly corresponds to TRBD1 (5 bases). Per the germline V gene, CDR1 is SGHVS and CDR2 is FNYEAQ. The V end was cut by 5 bases, the J end by 7 bases, with 15 bases between. CDR3 length: 15 amino acids.

The chain uses TRBV27 and TRBJ2-1; TRBD1 is a possible D gene (5 bases). The CDR3 has 13 residues. Trimming left V 5 bases short and J 7 bases short, with 12 bases between. Germline lookup yields CDR1 MNHEY and CDR2 SMNVEV (reference sequence). CDR3 sequence (DNA): TGTGCCAGCAGTACCCAGGGCAAGAATGAGCAGTTCTTC. This translates into CASSTQGKNEQFF.

The V gene is TRBV21-1, the J gene TRBJ2-7; the D call TRBD2 from the table was never checked on the DNA. TRBV21-1 is a listed pseudogene. This CDR3 has 17 amino acids. The CDR3 DNA reads as TGTGCCAGCGAAAAGGGGCTGGGGCGGGGGTACTCCTACGAGCAGTACTTC. Translated: CASEKGLGRGYSYEQYF.

The J gene is TRBJ2-1, the V gene TRBV6-5, with 8 bases identical to TRBD1. The CDR3 spans 15 residues. Germline V gene sequence: CDR1 MNHEY, CDR2 SVGAGI. V shed 6 bases and J 4 bases; nucleotides not matched to a gene: 8. The CDR3 coding sequence is TGTGCCAGCAGCCCAGGGGGCGCCGAGTACAATGAGCAGTTCTTC. The encoded protein is CASSPGGAEYNEQFF.